This T cell receptor beta chain appears in the sequencing data of a study of T cell changes during pregnancy in multiple sclerosis. Assay: immunoSEQ multiplex PCR; the TCRdb copy retains only in-frame clones and omits some. The sample consists of about 68,000 clones, roughly 89% of them appearing once. This CDR3 has 14 amino acids. With 3 bases clipped from V and 4 bases from J, the junction kept 1 base outside the gene matches. Germline V CDR1 and CDR2: KGHSH, LQKENI. The material was peripheral blood, obtained in the second trimester of pregnancy. This sequence joins TRBV18 and TRBJ2-2; 8 bases agree with TRBD2. This TCR came from a female donor with multiple sclerosis, enrolled in a pregnancy study. The CDR3 reads CASSPLAGTGELFF. Written as DNA, the CDR3 is TGTGCCAGCTCACCCCTAGCGGGCACCGGGGAGCTGTTTTTT.